The sequence of this T cell receptor beta chain was determined in a study of T cell responses to AZD1222 COVID-19 vaccine. The repertoire was sequenced with immunoSEQ multiplex PCR; TCRdb's copy has only in-frame clones and lacks some. The sample has roughly 150,000 clones; roughly 92% are singletons. Germline-derived CDR1 and CDR2 are LNHDA and SQIVND (reference sequence). This CDR3 spans 17 amino acids. J lost 2 bases, V lost 10 bases, and 13 bases had no gene match. The gene calls are TRBV19 and TRBJ2-6, with 8 bases fitting TRBD1. Material: peripheral blood, obtained on day 0 of AZD1222 vaccination. The clonotype was recovered from an adult in good health. The DNA for the CDR3 is TGTGCCACCGGCCTACAGGGGGTGGTAGCTGGGGCCAACGTCCTGACTTTC. Encoded protein: CATGLQGVVAGANVLTF.